A selection of T cell receptor beta chains follows, all from one sample in a study of T cell changes during pregnancy in multiple sclerosis. Repertoires were generated with immunoSEQ multiplex PCR, while TCRdb's copy carries only in-frame clones and drops some. Of 68,000 or so clones in the sample, under 95% are singletons; the top ten hold roughly 0.8%. The source material was peripheral blood, sampled in the second trimester of pregnancy. Receptors were obtained from a female donor with multiple sclerosis, enrolled in a pregnancy study. Each CDR3 is given without its conserved first and last residue. Fields, in order: V gene, J gene, CDR3 protein.

v_gene: TRBV4-2
j_gene: TRBJ1-5
CDR3aa: ASSPMDRDYQPQH

v_gene: TRBV7-2
j_gene: TRBJ1-4
CDR3aa: ASSLLGQGLGKLF

v_gene: TRBV2
j_gene: TRBJ2-7
CDR3aa: ASSWTSGGPHEQY

v_gene: TRBV15
j_gene: TRBJ1-3
CDR3aa: ATSPRGVTTGNTIY

v_gene: TRBV5-4
j_gene: TRBJ1-3
CDR3aa: ASSSTGVGNTIY

v_gene: TRBV5-6
j_gene: TRBJ2-1
CDR3aa: ASSPWDRFLMSSYNEQF

v_gene: TRBV18
j_gene: TRBJ1-2
CDR3aa: ASSPDRNYGYT

v_gene: TRBV7-2
j_gene: TRBJ1-1
CDR3aa: ASSPRQGFGSSTEAF

v_gene: TRBV4-1
j_gene: TRBJ2-7
CDR3aa: ASSQGDNRS

v_gene: TRBV4-1
j_gene: TRBJ1-6
CDR3aa: ASSHYRVNSPLH

v_gene: TRBV9
j_gene: TRBJ1-2
CDR3aa: ASSAQGSYGYT

v_gene: TRBV6-1
j_gene: TRBJ1-1
CDR3aa: ASTLTGGTEAF

v_gene: TRBV7-2
j_gene: TRBJ1-1
CDR3aa: ASSLDSYADTEAF

v_gene: TRBV11-1
j_gene: TRBJ1-2
CDR3aa: ASSYIDRAGYT

v_gene: TRBV7-2
j_gene: TRBJ1-2
CDR3aa: ASSLGQSYYGYT

v_gene: TRBV5-4
j_gene: TRBJ2-3
CDR3aa: ASSLGAGTSNPDTQY

v_gene: TRBV9
j_gene: TRBJ2-3
CDR3aa: ASSPRAGGGADTQY

v_gene: TRBV7-2
j_gene: TRBJ2-5
CDR3aa: ASSLAGGGKTQY

v_gene: TRBV6-1
j_gene: TRBJ2-3
CDR3aa: ASSPTRGYTDTQY

v_gene: TRBV5-4
j_gene: TRBJ2-7
CDR3aa: ASSSPGLPYEQY

v_gene: TRBV27
j_gene: TRBJ2-4
CDR3aa: ASSFHGTQNIQY

v_gene: TRBV7-2
j_gene: TRBJ2-1
CDR3aa: ASSLAVRSYNEQF

v_gene: TRBV7-2
j_gene: TRBJ2-7
CDR3aa: ASSLGGQTYEQY

v_gene: TRBV7-9
j_gene: TRBJ1-4
CDR3aa: ASSLGPGRDEKLF

v_gene: TRBV6-1
j_gene: TRBJ1-1
CDR3aa: ASGQVHRDTEAF

v_gene: TRBV7-8
j_gene: TRBJ2-7
CDR3aa: ASSLQGEQY

v_gene: TRBV7-3
j_gene: TRBJ1-4
CDR3aa: ASSPSAADEKLF

v_gene: TRBV2
j_gene: -
CDR3aa: ASRATSGGAYEQY

v_gene: TRBV21-1
j_gene: TRBJ1-5
CDR3aa: ASSKAHGSWATQPQH

v_gene: TRBV5-1
j_gene: TRBJ1-2
CDR3aa: ASSSLGSSYGYT

v_gene: TRBV15
j_gene: TRBJ1-1
CDR3aa: ATSTRQMNTEAF

v_gene: TRBV28
j_gene: TRBJ1-4
CDR3aa: ASSVTGLGNEKLF

v_gene: TRBV13
j_gene: TRBJ1-2
CDR3aa: ASSLGGQGGYGYT

v_gene: TRBV7-2
j_gene: TRBJ2-7
CDR3aa: ASSLNRGAYEQY

v_gene: TRBV19
j_gene: TRBJ2-1
CDR3aa: ASSIPPITPMAAGYNEQF

v_gene: TRBV5-1
j_gene: TRBJ2-1
CDR3aa: ASSSRTSGGGYNEQF

v_gene: TRBV7-2
j_gene: TRBJ1-5
CDR3aa: ASSLDGGGGNQPQH

v_gene: TRBV7-2
j_gene: TRBJ2-1
CDR3aa: ASSGASSYNEQF

v_gene: TRBV2
j_gene: TRBJ2-3
CDR3aa: ASSGRGTDTQY

v_gene: TRBV6-4
j_gene: TRBJ2-2
CDR3aa: ASSDSGTNTGELF

v_gene: TRBV5-1
j_gene: TRBJ1-1
CDR3aa: ASSFLMAGEAF

v_gene: TRBV7-2
j_gene: TRBJ2-3
CDR3aa: ASSLALAGGTDTQY

v_gene: TRBV5-1
j_gene: TRBJ1-5
CDR3aa: ASSQTGGPQPQH

v_gene: TRBV11-2
j_gene: TRBJ1-1
CDR3aa: ASSFVGTTEAF

v_gene: TRBV7-2
j_gene: TRBJ2-2
CDR3aa: ASSLRLGGGNTGELF

v_gene: TRBV4-2
j_gene: TRBJ2-1
CDR3aa: ASSRGQGHNEQF

v_gene: TRBV18
j_gene: TRBJ2-3
CDR3aa: ASSAILAGGSTDTQY

v_gene: TRBV20-1
j_gene: TRBJ2-5
CDR3aa: SAARETQY

v_gene: TRBV4-2
j_gene: TRBJ2-3
CDR3aa: ASSQGPAGDTQY

v_gene: TRBV4-2
j_gene: TRBJ2-7
CDR3aa: ASSRGYEQY